A selection of T cell receptor beta chains follows, all from one sample in a study of blood T cell repertoires in COVID-19. Only in-frame clones appear in the TCRdb table, and some are missing; sequencing was by immunoSEQ multiplex PCR. This sample has just under 350,000 clones, with approximately 89% found just once. Material: peripheral blood. These receptor sequences come from a woman aged 18-29 years who had recovered from COVID-19. Each CDR3 is given without its conserved first and last residue.

TRBV5-4 | ASSLWASGDTDTQY
TRBV5-1 | ASSRSRGTGVGNTIY
TRBV5-4 | ASSLIGLKAF
TRBV12-5 | ASFRAGGGATGELF
TRBV3-1/TRBV3-2 | ASSLRGSYNEQF
TRBV4-3 | ASSQDVRDRIYGYT
TRBV19 | ASSIRRDSSGANVLT
TRBV30 | AWSNRGVDGYT
TRBV29-1 | SVLTGSGTEAF
TRBV11-3 | ASSLSGLAGGPEQF
TRBV3-1/TRBV3-2 | ASSPGGTGELF
TRBV5-8 | ASSLAPRTGELF
TRBV4-3 | ASSQDRRSHQPQH
TRBV7-2 | ASSLDRSNQPQH
TRBV6-1 | AISGVEETQY
TRBV27 | ASSSPGQNTEAF
TRBV6-2/TRBV6-3 | ASSPFSGEVYNEQF
TRBV27 | ASRLGGGYGYT
TRBV4-1 | ASSRRQGNSNQPQH
TRBV19 | ASSKGKGAPYNEQF
TRBV3-1/TRBV3-2 | ASSQVSGGSPEAF
TRBV19 | ASSIFIGGSYNSPLH
TRBV7-6 | ASSAQGQGKETQY
TRBV5-5 | ASSPIAGGRGDTQY
TRBV4-1 | ASSLRASGANEQF
TRBV29-1 | SVGQNYGYT
TRBV7-2 | ASSLSSGAYNEQF
TRBV11-3 | ASSLPRTRELF
TRBV15 | ATSRVVEETQY
TRBV11-3 | ASSSNRGPQETQY
TRBV14 | ASSLWTSSQETQY
TRBV11-3 | ASSPQAGGSQDEQF
TRBV1 | TSSHVAHAAMNTEAF
TRBV5-1 | ASSLGPRARAEAF
TRBV9 | ASSLTSVNPGELF